A selection of T cell receptor beta chains follows, all from one sample in a study of CD8+CD57+ T cells in acquired aplastic anemia. Via MiXCR, TCRdb re-called the reads, giving one row per CDR3 protein. Among 200,000 to 300,000 distinct CDR3 sequences listed, approximately 86% were seen once. Sequencing input: sorted CD4+, CD8+, or CD8+CD57+ T cells (not recorded which) from PBMCs. These receptors originate from a human donor with aplastic anemia. The CDR3 runs from the conserved cysteine through the conserved F or W. A D gene is named only where the DNA matches it firmly. Clone size appears in some rows only: once, few, many, or a class for an expanded clone.

abundance: .
j_gene: TRBJ2-1
v_gene: TRBV2
d_gene: .
CDR3aa: CASSEVDSNQQQLF
CDR3nt: TGTGCCAGCAGCGAGGTGGATAGCAATCAGCAGCAGCTCTTC

abundance: .
j_gene: TRBJ2-5
v_gene: TRBV7-9
d_gene: .
CDR3aa: CATSFRTEQETQYF
CDR3nt: TGTGCCACCAGCTTTCGCACCGAGCAAGAGACCCAGTACTTC

abundance: .
j_gene: TRBJ1-1
v_gene: TRBV7-2
d_gene: .
CDR3aa: CASSLDRTGGTEDFF
CDR3nt: TGTGCCAGCAGCTTAGATAGAACCGGGGGGACTGAAGATTTCTTT

abundance: .
j_gene: TRBJ2-3
v_gene: TRBV10-3
d_gene: TRBD1
CDR3aa: CAISGGDRGTDTQYF
CDR3nt: TGTGCCATCAGTGGAGGGGACAGGGGCACAGATACGCAGTATTTT

abundance: .
j_gene: TRBJ2-3
v_gene: TRBV9
d_gene: .
CDR3aa: CASGEAGTNQYFF
CDR3nt: TGTGCCAGCGGGGAAGCGGGGACAAATCAGTACTTTTTT

abundance: .
j_gene: TRBJ2-3
v_gene: TRBV7-3
d_gene: .
CDR3aa: CASGNGATAVEYF
CDR3nt: TGTGCCAGCGGAAACGGGGCCACAGCTGTGGAGTATTTT

abundance: many
j_gene: TRBJ2-5
v_gene: TRBV5-6
d_gene: TRBD2
CDR3aa: CASSSTSGETQYF
CDR3nt: TGTGCCAGCAGCTCGACTAGCGGTGAGACCCAGTACTTC

abundance: .
j_gene: TRBJ2-1
v_gene: TRBV2
d_gene: .
CDR3aa: CASNEGGNHEQFF
CDR3nt: TGTGCAAGCAATGAGGGGGGCAACCATGAGCAGTTCTTC

abundance: .
j_gene: TRBJ1-1
v_gene: TRBV2
d_gene: .
CDR3aa: CARGQRQNTEAFF
CDR3nt: TGTGCCAGGGGACAAAGGCAGAACACTGAAGCTTTCTTT

abundance: .
j_gene: TRBJ2-5
v_gene: TRBV7-2
d_gene: .
CDR3aa: CASSQDIDGAQYF
CDR3nt: TGTGCCAGCAGCCAAGATATAGACGGGGCCCAGTACTTC

abundance: .
j_gene: TRBJ1-6
v_gene: TRBV28
d_gene: TRBD1
CDR3aa: CASSPDGTGAYNSPLHF
CDR3nt: TGTGCCAGCAGTCCCGACGGGACAGGGGCCTATAATTCACCCCTCCACTTT

abundance: .
j_gene: TRBJ1-6
v_gene: TRBV5-4
d_gene: .
CDR3aa: CASSLDGGMSSPLHF
CDR3nt: TGTGCCAGCAGCTTAGATGGGGGGATGAGTTCACCCCTCCACTTT

abundance: .
j_gene: TRBJ2-1
v_gene: TRBV11-2
d_gene: TRBD1
CDR3aa: CASSPQQGDGQDEQFF
CDR3nt: TGTGCCAGCAGCCCCCAACAGGGGGACGGTCAGGATGAGCAGTTCTTC

abundance: .
j_gene: TRBJ2-5
v_gene: TRBV5-4
d_gene: .
CDR3aa: CASSFSSGGGQQETQYF
CDR3nt: TGTGCCAGCAGCTTTAGCAGCGGTGGGGGGCAGCAAGAGACCCAGTACTTC

abundance: .
j_gene: TRBJ2-5
v_gene: TRBV7-9
d_gene: .
CDR3aa: CASSGTRGGGQETYF
CDR3nt: TGTGCCAGCAGCGGGACTAGAGGGGGGGGACAGGAGACCTACTTC

abundance: .
j_gene: TRBJ1-2
v_gene: TRBV12-5
d_gene: .
CDR3aa: CASGLAGGFGYTF
CDR3nt: TGTGCTAGTGGTTTGGCCGGGGGGTTTGGCTACACCTTC

abundance: many
j_gene: TRBJ2-3
v_gene: TRBV27
d_gene: .
CDR3aa: CASSLEGRGPDTQYF
CDR3nt: TGTGCCAGCAGTTTAGAGGGTCGGGGCCCAGATACGCAGTATTTT

abundance: .
j_gene: TRBJ2-5
v_gene: TRBV2
d_gene: .
CDR3aa: CAGSAVGATHYF
CDR3nt: TGTGCCGGCAGCGCAGTAGGGGCGACCCATTACTTC

abundance: many
j_gene: TRBJ1-5
v_gene: TRBV27
d_gene: .
CDR3aa: CASSLSAGTGQPQHF
CDR3nt: TGTGCCAGCAGTTTATCGGCAGGGACGGGGCAGCCCCAGCATTTT

abundance: .
j_gene: TRBJ2-6
v_gene: TRBV5-1
d_gene: .
CDR3aa: CASSDYSIYTANVLTF
CDR3nt: TGTGCCAGCAGCGATTACAGCATCTACACGGCCAACGTCCTGACTTTC

abundance: .
j_gene: TRBJ2-2
v_gene: TRBV6-1
d_gene: .
CDR3aa: CASCLAVTTGELFF
CDR3nt: TGTGCCAGTTGTTTAGCGGTAACCACCGGGGAGCTGTTTTTT

abundance: .
j_gene: TRBJ2-1
v_gene: TRBV15
d_gene: .
CDR3aa: CATSRDSRTGGEQFF
CDR3nt: TGTGCCACCAGCAGAGACAGTAGAACCGGCGGTGAGCAGTTCTTC

abundance: .
j_gene: TRBJ2-4
v_gene: TRBV2
d_gene: .
CDR3aa: CASGGAGILQCF
CDR3nt: TGTGCCAGCGGTGGTGCTGGGATCCTTCAGTGCTTC

abundance: .
j_gene: TRBJ1-2
v_gene: TRBV11-3
d_gene: .
CDR3aa: CASSLGTF
CDR3nt: TGTGCCAGCAGCTTGGGCACCTTC

abundance: once
j_gene: TRBJ1-2
v_gene: TRBV19
d_gene: TRBD1
CDR3aa: CASIPGQVKGYGYTF
CDR3nt: TGTGCCAGTATCCCGGGACAGGTTAAAGGCTATGGCTACACCTTC

abundance: .
j_gene: TRBJ2-3
v_gene: TRBV5-1
d_gene: TRBD2
CDR3aa: CASSKTSGRTDTQYF
CDR3nt: TGCGCCAGCAGCAAAACTAGCGGACGCACAGATACGCAGTATTTT

abundance: few
j_gene: TRBJ1-2
v_gene: TRBV9
d_gene: .
CDR3aa: CASSGGDNYGYTF
CDR3nt: TGTGCCAGCAGCGGGGGGGACAACTATGGCTACACCTTC

abundance: .
j_gene: TRBJ2-3
v_gene: TRBV11-2
d_gene: .
CDR3aa: CASSSQGPLGDTQYF
CDR3nt: TGTGCCAGCAGTTCACAGGGACCACTAGGAGATACGCAGTATTTT

abundance: .
j_gene: TRBJ1-1
v_gene: TRBV19
d_gene: .
CDR3aa: CASSISTNTEAFF
CDR3nt: TGTGCCAGTAGTATCTCCACGAACACTGAAGCTTTCTTT

abundance: .
j_gene: TRBJ2-1
v_gene: TRBV11-2
d_gene: .
CDR3aa: CASSPGPTYEQFF
CDR3nt: TGTGCCAGCAGCCCGGGGCCTACCTACGAGCAGTTCTTC

abundance: .
j_gene: TRBJ2-1
v_gene: TRBV19
d_gene: .
CDR3aa: CASSPLNRRGGDTQYF
CDR3nt: TGTGCCAGTAGCCCACTTAATCGAAGGGGTGGGGATACGCAGTATTTC

abundance: .
j_gene: TRBJ2-1
v_gene: TRBV29-1
d_gene: TRBD2
CDR3aa: CSVSGVAEQFF
CDR3nt: TGCAGCGTTAGCGGGGTCGCTGAGCAGTTCTTT

abundance: once
j_gene: TRBJ2-1
v_gene: TRBV7-8
d_gene: .
CDR3aa: CASSLLGCYDEQFF
CDR3nt: TGTGCCAGCAGCTTACTTGGCTGCTACGATGAGCAGTTCTTC